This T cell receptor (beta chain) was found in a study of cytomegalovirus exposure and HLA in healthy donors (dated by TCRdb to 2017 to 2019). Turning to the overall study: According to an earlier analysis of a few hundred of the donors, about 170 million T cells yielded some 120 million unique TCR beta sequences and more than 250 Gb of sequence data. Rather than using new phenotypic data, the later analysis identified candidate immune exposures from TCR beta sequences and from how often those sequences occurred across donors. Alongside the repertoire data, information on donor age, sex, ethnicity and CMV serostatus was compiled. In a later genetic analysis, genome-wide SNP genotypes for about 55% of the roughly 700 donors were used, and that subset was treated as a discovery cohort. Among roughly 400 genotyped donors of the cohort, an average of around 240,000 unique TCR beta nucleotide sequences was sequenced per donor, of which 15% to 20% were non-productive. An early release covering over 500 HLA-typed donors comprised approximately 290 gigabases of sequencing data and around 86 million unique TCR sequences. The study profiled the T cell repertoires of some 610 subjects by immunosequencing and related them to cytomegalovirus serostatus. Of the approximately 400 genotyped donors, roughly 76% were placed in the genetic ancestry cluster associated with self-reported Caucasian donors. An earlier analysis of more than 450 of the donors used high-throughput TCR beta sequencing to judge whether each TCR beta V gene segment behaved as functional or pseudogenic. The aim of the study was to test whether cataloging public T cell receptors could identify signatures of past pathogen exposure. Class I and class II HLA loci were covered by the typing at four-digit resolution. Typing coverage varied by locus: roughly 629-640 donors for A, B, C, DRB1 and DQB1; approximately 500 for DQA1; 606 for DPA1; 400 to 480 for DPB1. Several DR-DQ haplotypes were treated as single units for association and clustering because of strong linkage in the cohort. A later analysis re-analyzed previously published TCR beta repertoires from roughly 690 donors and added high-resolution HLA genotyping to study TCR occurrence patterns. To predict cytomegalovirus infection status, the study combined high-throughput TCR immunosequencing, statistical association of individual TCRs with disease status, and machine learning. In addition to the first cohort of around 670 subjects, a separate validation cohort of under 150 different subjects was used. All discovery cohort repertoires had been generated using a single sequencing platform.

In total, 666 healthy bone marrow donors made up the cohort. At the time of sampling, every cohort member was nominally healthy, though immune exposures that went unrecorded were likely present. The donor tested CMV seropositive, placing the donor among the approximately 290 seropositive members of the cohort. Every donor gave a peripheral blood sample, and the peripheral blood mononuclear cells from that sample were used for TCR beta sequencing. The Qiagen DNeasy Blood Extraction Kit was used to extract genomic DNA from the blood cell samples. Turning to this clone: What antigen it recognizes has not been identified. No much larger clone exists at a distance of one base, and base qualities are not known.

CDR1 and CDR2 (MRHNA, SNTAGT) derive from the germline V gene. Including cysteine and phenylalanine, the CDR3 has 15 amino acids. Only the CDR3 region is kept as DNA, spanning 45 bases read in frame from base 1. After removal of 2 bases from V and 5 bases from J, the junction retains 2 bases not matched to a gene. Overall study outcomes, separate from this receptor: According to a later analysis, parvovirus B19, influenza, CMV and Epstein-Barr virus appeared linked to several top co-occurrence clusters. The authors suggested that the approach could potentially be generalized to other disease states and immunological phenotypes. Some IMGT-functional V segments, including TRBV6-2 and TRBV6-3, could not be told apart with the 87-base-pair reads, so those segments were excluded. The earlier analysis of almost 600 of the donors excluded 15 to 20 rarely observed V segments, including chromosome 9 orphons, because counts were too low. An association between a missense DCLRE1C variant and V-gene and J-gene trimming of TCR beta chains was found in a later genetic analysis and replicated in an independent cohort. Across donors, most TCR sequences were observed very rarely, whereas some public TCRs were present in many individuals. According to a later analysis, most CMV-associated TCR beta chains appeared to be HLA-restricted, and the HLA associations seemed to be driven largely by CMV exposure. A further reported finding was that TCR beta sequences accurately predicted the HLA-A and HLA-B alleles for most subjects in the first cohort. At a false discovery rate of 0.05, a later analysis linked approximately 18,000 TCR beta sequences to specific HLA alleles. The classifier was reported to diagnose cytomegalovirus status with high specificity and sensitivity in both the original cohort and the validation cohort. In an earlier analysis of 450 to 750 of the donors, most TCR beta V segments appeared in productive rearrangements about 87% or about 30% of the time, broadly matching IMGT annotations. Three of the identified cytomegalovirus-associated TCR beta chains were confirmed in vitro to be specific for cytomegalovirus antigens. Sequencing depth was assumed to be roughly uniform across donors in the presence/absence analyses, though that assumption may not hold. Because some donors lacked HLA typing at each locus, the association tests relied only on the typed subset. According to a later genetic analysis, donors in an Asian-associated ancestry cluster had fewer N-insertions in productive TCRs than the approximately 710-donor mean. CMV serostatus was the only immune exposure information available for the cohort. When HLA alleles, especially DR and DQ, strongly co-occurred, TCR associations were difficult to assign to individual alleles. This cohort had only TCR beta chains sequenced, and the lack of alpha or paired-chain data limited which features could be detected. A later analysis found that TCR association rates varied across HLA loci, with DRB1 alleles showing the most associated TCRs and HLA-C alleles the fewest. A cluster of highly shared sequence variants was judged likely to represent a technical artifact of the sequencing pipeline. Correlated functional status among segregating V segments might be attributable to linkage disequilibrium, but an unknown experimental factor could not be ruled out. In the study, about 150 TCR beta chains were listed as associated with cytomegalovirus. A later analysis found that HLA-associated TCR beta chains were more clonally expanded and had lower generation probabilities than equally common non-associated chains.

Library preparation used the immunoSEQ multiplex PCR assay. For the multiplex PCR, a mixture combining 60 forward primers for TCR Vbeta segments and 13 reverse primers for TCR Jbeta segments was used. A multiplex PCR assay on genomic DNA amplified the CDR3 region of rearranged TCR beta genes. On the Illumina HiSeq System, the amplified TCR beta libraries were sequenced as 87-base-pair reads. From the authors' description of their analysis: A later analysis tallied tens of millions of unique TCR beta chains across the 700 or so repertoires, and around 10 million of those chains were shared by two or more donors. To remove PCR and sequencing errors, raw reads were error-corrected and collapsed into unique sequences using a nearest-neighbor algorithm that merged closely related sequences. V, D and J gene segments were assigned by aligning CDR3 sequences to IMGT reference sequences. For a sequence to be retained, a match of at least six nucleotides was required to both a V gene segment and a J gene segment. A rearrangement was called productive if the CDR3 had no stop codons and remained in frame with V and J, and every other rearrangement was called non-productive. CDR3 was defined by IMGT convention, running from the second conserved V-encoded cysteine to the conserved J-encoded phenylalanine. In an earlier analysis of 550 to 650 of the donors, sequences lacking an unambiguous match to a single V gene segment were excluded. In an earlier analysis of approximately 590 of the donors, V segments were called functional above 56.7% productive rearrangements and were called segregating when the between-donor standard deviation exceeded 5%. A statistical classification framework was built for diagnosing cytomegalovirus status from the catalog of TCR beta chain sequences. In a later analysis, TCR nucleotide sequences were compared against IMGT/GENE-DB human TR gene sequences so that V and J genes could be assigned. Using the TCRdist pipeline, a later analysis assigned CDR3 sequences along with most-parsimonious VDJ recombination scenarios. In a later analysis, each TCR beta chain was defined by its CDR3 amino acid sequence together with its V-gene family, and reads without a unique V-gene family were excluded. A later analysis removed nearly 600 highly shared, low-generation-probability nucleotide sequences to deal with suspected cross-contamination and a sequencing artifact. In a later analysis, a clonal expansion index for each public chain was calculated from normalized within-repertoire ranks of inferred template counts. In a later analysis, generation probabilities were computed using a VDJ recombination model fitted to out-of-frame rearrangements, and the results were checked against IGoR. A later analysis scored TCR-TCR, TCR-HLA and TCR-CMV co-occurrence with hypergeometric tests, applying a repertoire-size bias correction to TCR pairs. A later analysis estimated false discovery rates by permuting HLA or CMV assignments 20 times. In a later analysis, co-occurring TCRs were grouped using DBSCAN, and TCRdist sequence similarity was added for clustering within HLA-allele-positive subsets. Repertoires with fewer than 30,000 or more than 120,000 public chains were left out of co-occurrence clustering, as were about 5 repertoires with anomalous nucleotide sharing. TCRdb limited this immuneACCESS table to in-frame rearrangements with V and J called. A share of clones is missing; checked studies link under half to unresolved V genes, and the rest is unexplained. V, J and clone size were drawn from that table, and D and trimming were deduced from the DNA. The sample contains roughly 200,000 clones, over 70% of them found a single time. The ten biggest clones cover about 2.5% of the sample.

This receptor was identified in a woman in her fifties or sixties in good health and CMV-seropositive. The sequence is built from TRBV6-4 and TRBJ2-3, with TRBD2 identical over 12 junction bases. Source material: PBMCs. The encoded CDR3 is CASSDGGLAGDTQYF. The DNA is TGTGCCAGCAGTGACGGGGGACTAGCGGGAGATACGCAGTATTTT.